Described below is a single T cell receptor beta chain sequence and its context. Original analysis: Quantification of nucleated cells was approximated via reference gene primer amplification. TCRdb's copy holds only in-frame clones and misses some; the assay was immunoSEQ multiplex PCR. The V and J calls and clone size come from that table; D and trimming were worked out from the DNA. The sample has roughly 130,000 clones, 84% seen once. The data were obtained in a study of blood T cell repertoires in COVID-19. Study at large: Researchers got acute and convalescent COVID-19 samples from the United States, Italy and Spain. Nucleic acid was either cDNA or gDNA, and it came from T cells, B-cell-depleted T cells, or PBMCs.

Trimming pared 4 bases from V and 8 bases from J, leaving 17 bases between. Per the germline V gene, CDR1 is LGHDT and CDR2 is YNNKEL (reference sequence). CDR3 length: 14 amino acids. The chain couples TRBV3-1 (or the pseudogene TRBV3-2) to TRBJ1-2; a possible D gene is TRBD1 (6 bases). The TCR was taken from a woman aged 25 to 45 who had recovered from COVID-19. The sequenced sample was peripheral blood. CDR3 sequence: CASSRYRERKGYTF. DNA of the CDR3: TGTGCCAGCAGCCGTTACAGGGAGAGAAAGGGCTACACCTTC.